Shown below are 13 T cell receptor beta chains from a single sample sequenced in a study of T cells expressing NK-cell markers (dated by TCRdb to 2019 to 2021). The library was produced with 5' RACE. Sequencer: Illumina HiSeq 2000. With the reads reprocessed by TCRdb, a single entry stands for each CDR3 protein sequence and no DNA is reported. In this sample's table one finds about 260,000 distinct CDR3 sequences. The ten biggest clones cover about 0.4% of the sample. The specimen sequenced was blood T cells: a sorted CD56 or NKG2C T cell subset, CD4+ or CD8+ T cells, or bulk PBMC T cells (not recorded which). These receptors were collected from a man between 18 and 35 years old in good health. Donor details come from another sample of the same person, matched by shared clones.

The CDR3 is CSARDEAGYSYNEQFF. The chain is built from TRBV20-1 and TRBJ2-1; the TCRdb D gene call, TRBD2, has no DNA to confirm it. The CDR3 contains 16 residues. From germline, CDR1 is DFQATT and CDR2 SNEGSKA (reference sequence).

The chain uses TRBV20-1 and TRBJ1-2. The CDR3 consists of 12 residues. The germline CDR1 and CDR2 sequences are DFQATT and SNEGSKA (reference sequence). The chain's CDR3 is CSARSLNYGYTF.

V and J are TRBV29-1 and TRBJ2-7; the D call of TRBD1 rests on TCRdb alone, since no DNA is present to check it. The CDR3 runs to 13 residues. Germline V gene sequence: CDR1 SQVTM, CDR2 ANQGSEA. This chain's CDR3 is CSYSLGDGYEQYF.

The V and J genes are TRBV7-9 and TRBJ2-1; with no DNA, the TCRdb D assignment of TRBD1 cannot be verified. The germline CDR1 and CDR2 sequences are SEHNR and FQNEAQ (reference sequence). CDR3 size: 13 residues. CDR3 protein: CASSMTGGTEQFF.

The CDR3 region is CSAIRTGESNYGYTF. The chain carries TRBV20-1 and TRBJ1-2; the D call from TCRdb, TRBD1, cannot be confirmed without DNA. Per germline, CDR1 DFQATT and CDR2 SNEGSKA (reference sequence). There are 15 residues in the CDR3.

This CDR3 is CASSSQGRTEAFF. The chain joins TRBV7-6 to TRBJ1-1; there is no DNA to check the TCRdb D call of TRBD1. The CDR3 contains 13 residues. Germline values: CDR1 SGHVS, CDR2 FNYEAQ.

The J gene is TRBJ2-5, the V gene TRBV6-6; the TCRdb call, TRBD1, lacks DNA for checking. The CDR3 is 12 residues long. CDR1 and CDR2 from the germline V gene are MNHNY and SVGAGI (reference sequence). The CDR3 spells CASSPGEETQYF.

The chain couples TRBV12-5 to TRBJ2-1; TCRdb reports TRBD2, a call that lacks DNA to check it against. The germline V gene encodes CDR1 LGHNT and CDR2 FRNRAP. This CDR3 is built from 16 residues. CDR3 in amino acids: CASAGAKRDSYNEQFF.

V gene TRBV5-1 combines with J gene TRBJ2-1; TCRdb names TRBD2, which stays unverified in the absence of DNA. This CDR3 comprises 15 residues. The V gene's germline CDR1 is SGHRS and CDR2 YFSETQ. The CDR3 sequence is CATRQAGGAYNEQFF.

The chain couples TRBV5-6 to TRBJ2-5; checking the TCRdb D call of TRBD1 is not possible without DNA. The CDR3 is made up of 16 amino acids. The V gene's germline CDR1 is SGHDT and CDR2 YYEEEE. CDR3 residues: CASSQPGGAQGETQYF.

The chain employs TRBV18 and TRBJ2-1; TCRdb selects TRBD1, and the lack of DNA leaves this call unchecked. Germline values: CDR1 KGHSH, CDR2 LQKENI. This CDR3 has 13 amino acids. This chain's CDR3 is CASSRDRSNEQFF.

The chain combines TRBV27 with TRBJ2-5; TCRdb proposes TRBD1, but this gene call is untestable without DNA. From germline, CDR1 is MNHEY and CDR2 SMNVEV (reference sequence). The CDR3 sequence is 15 residues long. The CDR3 loop reads CASSQDRGHLETQYF.

The gene calls are TRBV6-4 and TRBJ2-1; TCRdb designates TRBD2, a call that cannot be tested without DNA. The CDR3 extends over 18 amino acids. Per the germline V gene, CDR1 is MRHNA and CDR2 is SNTAGT. The CDR3 reads CASSLELAGASSYNEQFF.